One and the same sample provided the 9 T cell receptor beta chains below, sequenced in a study of Graves' ophthalmopathy and Graves' hyperthyroidism. The study amplified TCR beta CDR3 regions using RNA transcripts. HTBI-primed first-round RT-PCR preceded second-round multiplex PCR. TCRdb processed the multiplex PCR reads anew with MiXCR; each CDR3 protein has one entry. The data hold 40,000 to 50,000 distinct CDR3 sequences, with around 50% observed a single time. The sequencing sample was made of peripheral blood. Receptors originate from an adult man with Graves' ophthalmopathy.

The gene calls are TRBV7-9 and TRBJ1-6; the D gene is possibly TRBD1 (5 bases). V gave up 2 bases and J gave up 10 bases, with 12 bases separating them. The germline V gene has CDR1 SEHNR and CDR2 FQNEAQ (reference sequence). The CDR3 runs 14 residues. The CDR3 here is CASSLRGSGSPLHF. For the CDR3, the DNA is TGTGCCAGCAGCTTACGGGGTTCAGGGTCACCCCTCCACTTT.

In this sample, this clonotype turned up many times. The gene calls are TRBV20-1 and TRBJ2-1; D ambiguous. V was trimmed by 4 bases and J by 7 bases, leaving 14 bases between them. Germline V gene lookup returns CDR1 DFQATT and CDR2 SNEGSKA (reference sequence). CDR3 length: 13 residues. The CDR3 protein is CSAKDFGWNEQFF. The CDR3 DNA is TGCAGTGCTAAAGACTTCGGTTGGAATGAGCAGTTCTTC.

This clonotype was seen a handful of times. This chain uses TRBV2 with TRBJ2-3; 7 bases are shared with TRBD2. Germline V CDR1 and CDR2: SNHLY, FYNNEI. With 6 bases clipped from V and 5 bases from J, the junction kept 5 bases outside the gene matches. The CDR3 has 13 amino acids. CDR3 residues: CASRTSGGDTQYF. CDR3 in DNA: TGTGCCAGCAGGACCTCGGGGGGAGATACGCAGTATTTT.

V usage is TRBV19 and J usage is TRBJ2-1; D not certain. CDR3 length equals 15 residues. Trimming cost V 3 bases and J 2 bases, with 11 bases left between them. CDR1 is LNHDA and CDR2 is SQIVND in the germline V gene (reference sequence). This CDR3 reads CASSMMGYAYNEQFF. The CDR3 DNA is TGTGCCAGTAGTATGATGGGCTATGCCTACAATGAGCAGTTCTTC.

Turning to this clonotype: One end of the junction fails to match germline, which may point to a read error. V usage is TRBV29-1 and J usage is TRBJ1-1, with D unclear. The CDR3 runs 12 residues. Germline V gene sequence: CDR1 SQVTM, CDR2 ANQGSEA. This CDR3 reads CSVEVGNTEALF. The CDR3 nucleotides are TGCAGCGTTGAAGTAGGGAACACTGAGGCTCTCTTT.

The chain carries TRBV7-3 and TRBJ2-5, with 9 positions matching TRBD2. Germline-derived CDR1 and CDR2 are SGHTA and FQGTGA. V gave up 5 bases and J gave up 2 bases; unmatched junction bases: 9. The CDR3 covers 16 residues. The CDR3: CASSPSSSGNQETQYF. The CDR3 bases are TGTGCCAGCAGCCCCTCCTCTAGCGGGAATCAAGAGACCCAGTACTTC.

This chain connects TRBV10-3 to TRBJ1-1; 8 bases map to TRBD1. Per germline, CDR1 ENHRY and CDR2 SYGVKD. V shed 4 bases, J shed 2 bases, and the junction held 3 bases outside the gene matches. The CDR3 covers 14 residues. The CDR3 nucleotides are TGTGCCATCAGTGTTACAGGGGGAAACACTGAAGCTTTCTTT. It translates to CAISVTGGNTEAFF.

V usage is TRBV7-2 and J usage is TRBJ1-5; no clear D. The germline CDR1 and CDR2 sequences are SGHTA and FQGNSA. The CDR3 length is 14 residues. Trimming took 1 base from V and 14 from J, leaving 18 bases between them. In DNA form, the CDR3 reads TGTGCCAGCAGCTTAGGGAAGGAGTGGGAGGTCGAGCATTTT. This gives the protein CASSLGKEWEVEHF.

The chain employs TRBV20-1 and TRBJ2-1, with a tentative D call TRBD1 (6 bases). V dropped 0 bases and J dropped 8 bases, with 17 bases sitting between them. The CDR3 covers 15 residues. Germline CDR1 and CDR2: DFQATT and SNEGSKA (reference sequence). The CDR3 region has the DNA TGCAGTGCTAGAGATCCGGCAGGGGATATGGATGAGCAGTTCTTC. This encodes CSARDPAGDMDEQFF.